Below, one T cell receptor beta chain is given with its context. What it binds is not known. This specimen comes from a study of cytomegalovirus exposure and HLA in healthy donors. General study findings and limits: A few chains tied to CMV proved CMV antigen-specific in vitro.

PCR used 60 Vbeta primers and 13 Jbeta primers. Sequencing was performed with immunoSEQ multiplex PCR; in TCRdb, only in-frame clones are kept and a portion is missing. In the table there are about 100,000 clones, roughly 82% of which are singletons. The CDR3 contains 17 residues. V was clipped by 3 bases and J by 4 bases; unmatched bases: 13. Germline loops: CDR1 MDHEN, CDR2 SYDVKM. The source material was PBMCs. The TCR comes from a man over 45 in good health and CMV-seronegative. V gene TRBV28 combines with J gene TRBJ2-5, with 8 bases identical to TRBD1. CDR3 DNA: TGTGCCAGCAGTTTGCCAGGGGGCGCGCGGTTGGGAGAGACCCAGTACTTC. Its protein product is CASSLPGGARLGETQYF. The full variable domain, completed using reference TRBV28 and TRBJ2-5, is DVKVTQSSRYLVKRTGEKVFLECVQDMDHENMFWYRQDPGLGLRLIYFSYDVKMKEKGDIPEGYSVSREKKERFSLILESASTNQTSMYLCASSLPGGARLGETQYFGPGTRLLVL.